A single sample gave rise to the 31 T cell receptor beta chains below, sequenced in a study of cytotoxic CD8 clonotypes in ibrutinib-treated CLL. Clones were read by immunoSEQ multiplex PCR, and TCRdb kept only the in-frame ones, dropping some. The sample comprises under 40,000 clones, about half of which are singletons, and approximately 17% rests with the top ten. The source was PBMCs, collected before ibrutinib treatment. These TCRs come from a human donor with chronic lymphocytic leukemia.

The sample holds a few counts of this clone. V gene TRBV19 combines with J gene TRBJ1-2, with D hard to call. The CDR3 extends over 16 amino acids. V was pared by 1 base and J by 2 bases, with 14 bases between. CDR1 LNHDA and CDR2 SQIVND come from the germline V gene (reference sequence). CDR3 in DNA: TGTGCCAGTAGTATAGGTAGGCAGCAAATAAACTATGGCTACACCTTC. This translates into CASSIGRQQINYGYTF.

CDR3 in amino acids: CASSLSGTGLKKTQYF. DNA of the CDR3: TGTGCCAGCAGCTTAAGCGGGACAGGCCTCAAGAAGACCCAGTACTTC. This chain connects TRBV7-8 to TRBJ2-5; TRBD1 is a possible D gene (8 bases). Germline values: CDR1 SGHVS, CDR2 FQNEAQ. The CDR3 consists of 16 residues. Trimming left V 2 bases short and J 6 bases short, with 19 bases between.

The CDR3 loop reads CASSVSGGSNQPQHF. CDR3 coding DNA: TGTGCCAGCAGCGTATCGGGAGGAAGCAATCAGCCCCAGCATTTT. The V call is TRBV9, the J call TRBJ1-5; D ambiguous. The CDR3 is made up of 15 amino acids. Germline V gene data show CDR1 as SGDLS and CDR2 as YYNGEE. The V end lost 1 base, the J end lost 1 base, and 9 bases lay between the germline ends.

The rearrangement uses TRBV18 and TRBJ2-5; possibly TRBD1 for D (6 bases). The germline V gene encodes CDR1 KGHSH and CDR2 LQKENI. CDR3 length equals 16 residues. The V and J ends lost 2 bases and 0 bases respectively, with 13 bases between them. CDR3 sequence reads: CASSPSPRGYQETQYF. The CDR3 coding sequence is TGTGCCAGCTCACCATCCCCCAGGGGCTACCAAGAGACCCAGTACTTC.

This clone was observed a few times. The rearrangement joins TRBV6-1 to TRBJ2-3; D remains unclear. The germline V and J ends were trimmed by 4 bases and 3 bases, with 5 bases remaining between them. CDR3 length: 12 residues. From germline, CDR1 is MNHNS and CDR2 SASEGT. The CDR3 DNA sequence: TGTGCCAGCAGTGCTGGGACAGATACGCAGTATTTT. Translated, it gives CASSAGTDTQYF.

This chain joins TRBV14 and TRBJ2-7, with TRBD1 identical over 7 bases. The germline gives CDR1 SGHDN, CDR2 FVKESK. The CDR3 totals 13 residues. J was trimmed by 6 bases and V by 1 base; bases with no gene match: 3. The CDR3 here is CASSQGTGGEQYF. In DNA, the CDR3 is TGTGCCAGCAGCCAAGGGACAGGCGGCGAGCAGTACTTC. Supplemented by reference TRBV14 and TRBJ2-7, the full variable domain reads EAGVTQFPSHSVIEKGQTVTLRCDPISGHDNLYWYRRVMGKEIKFLLHFVKESKQDESGMPNNRFLAERTGGTYSTLKVQPAELEDSGVYFCASSQGTGGEQYFGPGTRLTVT.

The V and J genes are TRBV10-1 and TRBJ1-2; D is unclear. Germline V CDR1 and CDR2: WNHNN, SYGVQD (reference sequence). Trimming shortened V by 1 base and J by 1 base, and 16 bases separated the two germline ends. This CDR3 has 17 amino acids. Here the CDR3 reads CASSELRRTEVNYGYTF. The CDR3 DNA reads as TGCGCCAGCAGTGAGTTAAGGCGGACGGAGGTTAACTATGGCTACACCTTC.

This chain's CDR3 is CASSIRDSPYNEQFF. In nucleotides, the CDR3 is TGTGCCAGCAGCATCCGGGACAGCCCCTACAATGAGCAGTTCTTC. The gene calls are TRBV7-8 and TRBJ2-1; 7 positions agree with TRBD1. V was pared by 5 bases and J by 2 bases, with 6 bases of the junction left unmatched. From germline, CDR1 is SGHVS and CDR2 FQNEAQ. The CDR3 contains 15 residues.

With regard to this clone: The junction and the germline gene differ at one end; a read error may be behind it. This chain connects TRBV9 to TRBJ1-6; D possibly corresponds to TRBD1 (5 bases). Germline CDR1 SGDLS, CDR2 YYNGEE. This CDR3 region has 13 residues. The CDR3 reads CASNVGAETPLHF. The CDR3 DNA reads TGTGCCAGCAACGTAGGGGCAGAAACTCCCCTCCACTTT.

V usage is TRBV6-1 and J usage is TRBJ2-1; D possibly uses TRBD1 or TRBD2 (6 bases each). Germline V CDR1 and CDR2: MNHNS, SASEGT. V was cut by 10 bases and J by 0 bases, with 16 bases left in between. The CDR3 is 15 residues long. DNA for the CDR3: TGTGCCACCCGGGGGCAGCACCACTCCTACAATGAGCAGTTCTTC. It codes for CATRGQHHSYNEQFF.

The V gene is TRBV15, the J gene TRBJ2-5; D ambiguous. V lost 8 bases and J 5 bases, leaving 21 bases between the germline ends. This CDR3 region has 15 residues. Germline V gives CDR1 LNHNV, CDR2 YYDKDF (reference sequence). In DNA form, the CDR3 reads TGTGCCACCCCTCACACTATACTGATTCAGGAGACCCAGTACTTC. Translating it yields CATPHTILIQETQYF.

The gene calls are TRBV12-5 and TRBJ2-7; D ambiguous. This CDR3 is 14 amino acids long. CDR1 is LGHNT and CDR2 is FRNRAP in the germline V gene. V dropped 1 base and J dropped 2 bases, with 9 bases sitting between them. In nucleotides, the CDR3 is TGTGCTAGTGGTTTGGGCCCAAGCCCCTACGAGCAGTACTTC. It codes for CASGLGPSPYEQYF.

This clone has only a few counts. The V call is TRBV28, the J call TRBJ2-7; D is undetermined. Germline V gives CDR1 MDHEN, CDR2 SYDVKM. Trimming removed 5 bases at V and 0 bases at J, with 8 bases between. CDR3 length: 13 amino acids. CDR3 coding DNA: TGTGCCAGCAGTGTCTCCAGCTCCTACGAGCAGTACTTC. It yields the protein CASSVSSSYEQYF.

This clone was counted a single time. This chain uses TRBV7-9 with TRBJ2-7; 10 nucleotides align to TRBD1. V gave up 5 bases and J gave up 3 bases; unmatched junction bases: 10. The CDR3 is 16 amino acids. Germline CDR1 is SEHNR and CDR2 is FQNEAQ (reference sequence). The CDR3 loop is CASSKDPGQGIYEQYF. Written as DNA, the CDR3 is TGTGCCAGCAGCAAAGACCCGGGACAGGGGATCTACGAGCAGTACTTC.

This rearrangement joins TRBV7-9 to TRBJ1-2; D uncertain. This CDR3 comprises 15 residues. Germline values: CDR1 SEHNR, CDR2 FQNEAQ (reference sequence). With 1 base removed from V and 1 base from J, the gap between germline ends came to 10 bases. CDR3 sequence reads: CASSLGHNLNYGYTF. The CDR3 DNA follows: TGTGCCAGCAGCTTAGGACATAATCTTAACTATGGCTACACCTTC.

This rearrangement joins TRBV4-1 to TRBJ2-1, with D possibly matching TRBD1 (6 bases). Germline CDR1 is MGHRA and CDR2 is YSYEKL. V lost 4 bases, J lost 6 bases, and 19 bases lay in between. This CDR3 is built from 16 residues. CDR3 sequence (DNA): TGCGCCAGCAGCCTCCCCAATAAAGGGGGTCCCAATGAGCAGTTCTTC. This encodes CASSLPNKGGPNEQFF.

This clone was observed a handful of times. This rearrangement joins TRBV2 to TRBJ1-2, with 7 bases that match TRBD1. This CDR3 has 14 residues. V lost 6 bases to trimming and J lost 4 bases; unmatched junction nucleotides: 8. CDR1 and CDR2 (germline): SNHLY, FYNNEI. For the CDR3, the DNA is TGTGCCAGCAGGCACACCCGACAGGGCTATGGCTACACCTTC. It yields the protein CASRHTRQGYGYTF.

The rearrangement uses TRBV9 and TRBJ2-2; D is unresolved. The length of the CDR3 is 16 residues. Germline CDR1 SGDLS, CDR2 YYNGEE. The germline V and J ends were trimmed by 0 bases and 0 bases, with 9 bases remaining between them. The CDR3 loop is CASSVGLIANTGELFF. CDR3 DNA sequence: TGTGCCAGCAGCGTAGGGCTCATCGCGAACACCGGGGAGCTGTTTTTT.

V and J are TRBV14 and TRBJ2-2; D unresolved. The CDR3 is made up of 15 amino acids. V was trimmed by 0 bases and J by 3 bases, leaving 8 bases between them. Looked up from germline, CDR1 is SGHDN and CDR2 is FVKESK. The DNA for the CDR3 is TGTGCCAGCAGCCAAGAGGCAGCCTACACCGGGGAGCTGTTTTTT. Encoded protein: CASSQEAAYTGELFF.

This chain connects TRBV27 to TRBJ2-7, with 7 nucleotides matching TRBD1. Germline CDR1 and CDR2: MNHEY and SMNVEV (reference sequence). This CDR3 is built from 14 residues. Unmatched junction bases numbered 7, after V lost 2 bases and J lost 6 bases. The CDR3 reads CASSLDRAFGEQYF. The CDR3 nucleotides are TGTGCCAGCAGTTTAGACAGGGCATTTGGCGAGCAGTACTTC.

The CDR3, as DNA: TGTGCCAGCAGCTTAAAGGTAGCCGGAGGGCATTTGTCAAAGCAGTTCTTC. Translation gives CASSLKVAGGHLSKQFF. The rearrangement links TRBV11-3 to TRBJ2-1; a weak D match, TRBD2 (6 bases). From germline, CDR1 is SGHNT and CDR2 YENEEA. V lost 2 bases, J lost 11 bases, and 25 bases lay in between. The CDR3 runs 17 residues.

This clone showed up just a few times. The chain uses TRBV19 and TRBJ1-4; D is unresolved. Germline V gene sequence: CDR1 LNHDA, CDR2 SQIVND (reference sequence). The V and J ends lost 3 bases and 8 bases respectively, with 13 bases between them. This CDR3 comprises 14 residues. CDR3 coding DNA: TGTGCCAGTAGTATGTCACAGCCGTGGGAAAAACTGTTTTTT. This translates into CASSMSQPWEKLFF. The full variable domain, rest sourced from reference TRBV19 and TRBJ1-4, is DGGITQSPKYLFRKEGQNVTLSCEQNLNHDAMYWYRQDPGQGLRLIYYSQIVNDFQKGDIAEGYSVSREKKESFPLTVTSAQKNPTAFYLCASSMSQPWEKLFFGSGTQLSVL.

This clone was seen just once. The chain is built from TRBV30 and TRBJ1-2; D unclear. With 4 bases removed from V and 0 bases from J, the gap between germline ends came to 3 bases. CDR1 is GTSNPN, CDR2 SVGIG, per germline (reference sequence). The length of the CDR3 is 11 residues. The CDR3 sequence is CAWTANYGYTF. CDR3 coding DNA: TGTGCCTGGACGGCTAACTATGGCTACACCTTC.

This clone has just a few counts. This chain connects TRBV18 to TRBJ1-5, with 9 bases identical to TRBD1. The V gene's germline CDR1 is KGHSH and CDR2 LQKENI. CDR3 length: 15 residues. Losses at the gene ends were 2 bases for V and 3 bases for J; bases not matched to a gene: 2. DNA of the CDR3: TGTGCCAGCTCACCAGGACAGGGGCTCAATCAGCCCCAGCATTTT. This sequence encodes CASSPGQGLNQPQHF.

This chain uses TRBV7-3 with TRBJ1-1, with 8 bases lining up with TRBD1. V shed 2 bases and J 7 bases; nucleotides not matched to a gene: 0. There are 12 residues in the CDR3. The germline gives CDR1 SGHTA, CDR2 FQGTGA. CDR3 sequence (DNA): TGTGCCAGCAGCTTAGGGACAGGTGAAGCTTTCTTT. Its translation is CASSLGTGEAFF.

This chain connects TRBV15 to TRBJ1-4, with a tentative D call TRBD1 (5 bases). The CDR3 covers 14 residues. Germline CDR1 is LNHNV and CDR2 is YYDKDF (reference sequence). V was shortened by 4 bases and J by 8 bases, with 14 bases between the two germline ends. The CDR3 bases are TGTGCCACCAGCACCCGGACAATAGGGGAAAAACTGTTTTTT. Translation gives CATSTRTIGEKLFF.

V gene TRBV7-8 combines with J gene TRBJ1-2; 7 nucleotides line up with TRBD1. Germline CDR1 and CDR2: SGHVS and FQNEAQ. This CDR3 is 16 amino acids long. With 4 bases clipped from V and 1 base from J, the junction kept 9 bases outside the gene matches. CDR3 nucleotides: TGTGCCAGCAGCTCCCACGGGACAGATTTTAACTATGGCTACACCTTC. This translates into CASSSHGTDFNYGYTF. Filled out from reference TRBV7-8 and TRBJ1-2, the complete variable domain reads GAGVSQSPRYKVAKRGQDVALRCDPISGHVSLFWYQQALGQGPEFLTYFQNEAQLDKSGLPSDRFFAERPEGSVSTLKIQRTQQEDSAVYLCASSSHGTDFNYGYTFGSGTRLTVV.

This clone was observed a handful of times. V is TRBV6-7 and J is TRBJ1-1; D is ambiguous. TRBV6-7 is reported as an ORF; its role is uncertain. This CDR3 has 17 residues. Trimming took 2 bases from V and 0 from J, leaving 16 bases between them. CDR3 nucleotide sequence: TGTGCCAGCAGTTACCCCCCGGGCGCCCTCATGAACACTGAAGCTTTCTTT. The encoded protein is CASSYPPGALMNTEAFF.

The chain combines TRBV5-8 with TRBJ2-2, with TRBD2 matching over 7 bases. Looked up from germline, CDR1 is SGHTS and CDR2 is YDEGEE. J was trimmed by 3 bases and V by 2 bases; bases with no gene match: 1. This CDR3 comprises 14 residues. The CDR3 protein is CASSFAGDTGELFF. As DNA, the CDR3 is TGTGCCAGCAGCTTTGCGGGGGACACCGGGGAGCTGTTTTTT.

The chain combines TRBV6-6 with TRBJ2-1, with a possible D match to TRBD2 (5 bases). The V and J ends lost 7 bases and 3 bases respectively, with 10 bases between them. The germline CDR1 and CDR2 sequences are MNHNY and SVGAGI (reference sequence). The CDR3 is 13 residues long. The CDR3 sequence is CASTGEIYNEQFF. The CDR3 region has the DNA TGTGCCAGCACCGGGGAGATCTACAATGAGCAGTTCTTC.

This clone was seen at least ten times. The V call is TRBV5-4, the J call TRBJ1-3, with D perhaps TRBD1 (5 bases). The length of the CDR3 is 14 residues. V shed 1 base and J shed 3 bases, with 8 bases lying between them. CDR1 SGHNT and CDR2 YYREEE come from the germline V gene (reference sequence). The CDR3 region is CASSLWGSGNTIYF. The CDR3 DNA reads as TGTGCCAGCAGCTTGTGGGGGAGTGGAAACACCATATATTTT.